The sequence of this T cell receptor (beta chain) was determined in a study of radiation and T cells in renal cell carcinoma. Background on the study: Nephrectomy followed 15 Gy stereotactic body radiation by 4 weeks.

Points on this clone: What it recognizes is unknown.

The assay was immunoSEQ multiplex PCR, and TCRdb's table has in-frame clones only and misses some. The repertoire has about 130,000 clones, 88% of them found once; the top ten carry approximately 5.8%. Time point noted: blood 2 weeks post-SBRT. The sample's treatment: 15 Gy SBRT to primary tumor, nephrectomy 4 weeks later. This renal cell carcinoma was of the clear cell type. The CDR3 is 14 amino acids. Deletions cut 5 bases from V and 4 bases from J, with 14 bases between. Germline V gene lookup returns CDR1 LNHNV and CDR2 YYDKDF (reference sequence). Overall study results and limits: In blood, top tumor clones expanded by 2 weeks, shrinking by 4.

The TCR originated in a woman aged 70-85 years with renal cell carcinoma. The sample consisted of blood, taken from a patient whose treatment included radiotherapy and nephrectomy. The chain carries TRBV15 and TRBJ1-2, with TRBD1 as a possible D gene (5 bases). The CDR3 protein is CATSPLGVPYGYTF. The DNA for the CDR3 is TGTGCCACCAGCCCACTGGGGGTTCCCTATGGCTACACCTTC.